This is a list of T cell receptor beta chains from one sample in a study of chemoradiotherapy in HPV16-positive cancers. This table comes from immunoSEQ multiplex PCR, and its TCRdb copy is limited to in-frame clones, with some not included. The sample carries about 23,000 clones, approximately 84% recorded once. The sample here was blood, taken from a patient who underwent chemoradiotherapy. These receptors originate from a human donor with HPV-associated anogenital cancer. Each CDR3 is given with its conserved first and last residue. D genes are given only for firm matches. Part of the rows lack a size; the others show once, few, many or a class for expanded clones.

d_gene,v_gene,j_gene,abundance,CDR3nt,CDR3aa
TRBD2,TRBV15,TRBJ2-5,NA,TGTGCCACCAGCAGAGATCGACGAGCTAGCGGGAGGCAAGAGACCCAGTACTTC,CATSRDRRASGRQETQYF
NA,TRBV7-2,TRBJ1-6,once,TGTGCCAGCAGCTTAGAGGGGACCGGGACTAATTCACCCCTCCACTTT,CASSLEGTGTNSPLHF
NA,TRBV14,TRBJ2-2,NA,TGTGCCAGCAGCCACTATGACACCGGGGAGCTGTTTTTT,CASSHYDTGELFF
NA,TRBV19,TRBJ2-5,NA,TGTGCCAGCCGAAAGGCTCGGGGCTCCAAAGAGACCCAGTACTTC,CASRKARGSKETQYF
NA,TRBV7-8,TRBJ1-3,few,TGTGCCAGCAGCTTAGCCGGACGGAACTCTGGAAACACCATATATTTT,CASSLAGRNSGNTIYF
TRBD2,TRBV7-9,TRBJ2-7,NA,TGTGCCAGCACCTGGCGGGAGCGCTCCTACGAGCAGTACTTC,CASTWRERSYEQYF
NA,TRBV28,TRBJ2-6,NA,TGTGCCAGCAGTTTTCGGGGGCGAGGGGCCAACGTCCTGACTTTC,CASSFRGRGANVLTF
TRBD1,TRBV11-2,TRBJ2-4,few,TGTGCCAGCAGCCCCGCCCCACAGGGGGGATTGTCTGGGAACATTCAGTACTTC,CASSPAPQGGLSGNIQYF
NA,TRBV7-9,TRBJ1-5,NA,TGTGCCAGCAGCTTAGCGCGTGGGGTTTCTTCGGGCAATCAGCCCCAGCATTTT,CASSLARGVSSGNQPQHF
NA,TRBV27,TRBJ1-5,NA,TGTGCCAGCAGTGTAATACAGGGAAATCAGCCCCAGCATTTT,CASSVIQGNQPQHF
TRBD1,TRBV29-1,TRBJ1-1,NA,TGCAGCGTCTCAGGGCGGGACAGGGCTTTGAACACTGAAGCTTTCTTT,CSVSGRDRALNTEAFF
TRBD1,TRBV9,TRBJ1-4,NA,TGTGCCAGCAGCAAAGGGACAGGGGGTAATGAAAAACTGTTTTTT,CASSKGTGGNEKLFF
TRBD1,TRBV19,TRBJ2-7,NA,TGTGCCAGTAGTATAGGGCCGGGACAGGCCTACGAGCAGTACTTC,CASSIGPGQAYEQYF
TRBD1,TRBV5-1,TRBJ2-4,NA,TGCGCCAGCAGCTCAGGGGGCGGGGAAAACATTCAGTACTTC,CASSSGGGENIQYF
TRBD2,TRBV4-3,TRBJ2-2,NA,TGCGCCAGCAGCCAAGTTCTAGCGGGGGTTACCGGGGAGCTGTTTTTT,CASSQVLAGVTGELFF
TRBD2,TRBV15,TRBJ2-1,NA,TGTGCCACCAGCACCCAACGGGGGGGCTCCTACAATGAGCAGTTCTTC,CATSTQRGGSYNEQFF
TRBD1,TRBV6-5,TRBJ2-5,NA,TGTGCCAGCAGAGAGTCAGGGGGCTGGCAGACCCAGTACTTC,CASRESGGWQTQYF
NA,TRBV15,TRBJ2-7,NA,TGTGCCACCAGCAGAGACCCCGGGTACGAGCAGTACTTC,CATSRDPGYEQYF
TRBD2,TRBV2,TRBJ2-7,NA,TGTGCCAGCAGTCCCGGCGGGAGTGTCTACGAGCAGTACTTC,CASSPGGSVYEQYF
TRBD2,TRBV4-1,TRBJ2-7,NA,TGCGCCAGCAGCCAAGAGGGGGGCACTAGCGGGTTGGTGGACGAGCAGTACTTC,CASSQEGGTSGLVDEQYF
TRBD1,TRBV27,TRBJ1-2,NA,TGTGCCAGCAGTGAGTGGACAGGGGGGGACCTAGGTTATGGCTACACCTTC,CASSEWTGGDLGYGYTF
TRBD2,TRBV18,TRBJ2-7,NA,TGTGCCAGCTCACCAGGGACTAGCGGGGAGTCCCCTTACTCCTACGAGCAGTACTTC,CASSPGTSGESPYSYEQYF
NA,TRBV20-1,TRBJ2-3,NA,TGCAGTGCTAGCGGCACAGATACGCAGTATTTT,CSASGTDTQYF
NA,TRBV11-2,TRBJ2-7,NA,TGTGCCAGCAGCCCTTCCCAGCGGGAGCAGTACTTC,CASSPSQREQYF
NA,TRBV2,TRBJ1-1,NA,TGTGCCAGCAAATACGGGGACGGGAACACTGAAGCTTTCTTT,CASKYGDGNTEAFF
NA,TRBV7-8,TRBJ1-2,once,TGTGCCAGCAGCTTTGGGCGGTCTGGCGGCTACACCTTC,CASSFGRSGGYTF
NA,TRBV11-1,TRBJ2-7,NA,TGTGCCAGCAGCCCTTCGGTCGGAGGGGGGCAGTACTTC,CASSPSVGGGQYF
NA,TRBV19,TRBJ2-3,NA,TGTGCCAGTAGTATAAGTCTAGCCCCCACGGATACGCAGTATTTT,CASSISLAPTDTQYF
TRBD2,TRBV28,TRBJ2-3,NA,TGTGCCAGCTTGCCGGGCGGGGGGGCAACAGATACGCAGTATTTT,CASLPGGGATDTQYF
TRBD1,TRBV4-1,TRBJ2-7,NA,TGCGCCAGCAGCCAAGTGGGGGACAGGGCCCACGAGCAGTACTTC,CASSQVGDRAHEQYF
NA,TRBV19,TRBJ2-7,once,TGTGCCAGTAGGGGACGGTCGGAAAGGAACGAGCAGTACTTC,CASRGRSERNEQYF
NA,TRBV7-8,TRBJ2-7,NA,TGTGCCAGCAGCTTAGACGGGGGTAACTACGAGCAGTACTTC,CASSLDGGNYEQYF
TRBD2,TRBV27,TRBJ2-5,NA,TGTGCCAGCAGTCCCACTAGCGGCCAAGAGACCCAGTACTTC,CASSPTSGQETQYF
NA,TRBV2,TRBJ2-5,NA,TGTGCCAGCTGGGGGGCGACGAGCGAGACCCAGTACTTC,CASWGATSETQYF
TRBD1,TRBV11-2,TRBJ1-3,NA,TGTGCCAGCAGCTTAGGACAGGGGGCTGGAAACACCATATATTTT,CASSLGQGAGNTIYF
TRBD2,TRBV4-3,TRBJ2-3,NA,TGCGCCAGCAGCCAAGATAGGACGAGCGGGAGGGCCCGGAATACGCAGTATTTT,CASSQDRTSGRARNTQYF
TRBD2,TRBV5-1,TRBJ2-3,once,TGCGCCAGCAGCTCGGGACTAGCGGTCTACACAGATACGCAGTATTTT,CASSSGLAVYTDTQYF
NA,TRBV11-2,TRBJ2-5,NA,TGTGCCAGCAGCTTAGTAGGGGGGGTAGCCCGACAGACCCAGTACTTC,CASSLVGGVARQTQYF
NA,TRBV11-3,TRBJ2-1,NA,TGTGCCAGCGGGCTAGCGTCCTACAATGAGCAGTTCTTC,CASGLASYNEQFF
TRBD1,TRBV5-4,TRBJ2-7,NA,TGTGCCAGCAGCAGGAGCGACAGGGGCTACGAGCAGTACTTC,CASSRSDRGYEQYF
NA,TRBV25-1,TRBJ1-5,once,TGTGCCAGCAGTGATAATCAGCCCCAGCATTTT,CASSDNQPQHF
TRBD1,TRBV7-2,TRBJ2-3,NA,TGTGCCAGCAGCATGAGACAGGGGGCGGGAGATACGCAGTATTTT,CASSMRQGAGDTQYF
TRBD1,TRBV2,TRBJ1-5,NA,TGTGCCAGCAGTCAGGACAGGGAATTGGGTCAGCCCCAGCATTTT,CASSQDRELGQPQHF
NA,TRBV9,TRBJ2-7,NA,TGTGCCAGCAGCGTAGGGCGGGGTCCAACCTACGAGCAGTACTTC,CASSVGRGPTYEQYF
TRBD1,TRBV11-3,TRBJ1-1,once,TGTGCCAGCAGCTCATCGGGACAGATGAACACTGAAGCTTTCTTT,CASSSSGQMNTEAFF
NA,TRBV4-3,TRBJ1-2,NA,TGCGCCAGCAGCCCCGTACAGGACCCCTATGGCTACACCTTC,CASSPVQDPYGYTF
TRBD2,TRBV30,TRBJ2-5,NA,TGTGCCTGGAGTAATCCCAGCGGGGGGAAAGAGACCCAGTACTTC,CAWSNPSGGKETQYF
NA,TRBV30,TRBJ2-3,NA,TGTGCCTGGAGTGTAGGGGGAGGGACAGATACGCAGTATTTT,CAWSVGGGTDTQYF
TRBD1,TRBV7-6,TRBJ2-7,NA,TGTGCCAGCAGCTTCCGGGACAGGGACGAGCAGTACTTC,CASSFRDRDEQYF
NA,TRBV27,TRBJ2-3,NA,TGTGCCAGCAGTCCCCTAGGAGCTACGCAGTATTTT,CASSPLGATQYF
NA,TRBV9,TRBJ1-2,NA,TGTGCCAGCAGAGATTCCAATGACCTCGGTGGCTACACCTTC,CASRDSNDLGGYTF
NA,TRBV28,TRBJ1-2,NA,TGTGCCAGCAGTTTTCAGGGGCCAAACTATGGCTACACCTTC,CASSFQGPNYGYTF
TRBD2,TRBV5-8,TRBJ2-4,few,TGTGCCAGCAGCTTAAAAGTGGGAGCGGGGGAAAAAAACATTCAGTACTTC,CASSLKVGAGEKNIQYF
TRBD1,TRBV4-3,TRBJ2-7,NA,TGCGCCAGCAGCTTTGGGACAGGGGACGAGCAGTACTTC,CASSFGTGDEQYF
NA,TRBV9,TRBJ2-7,NA,TGTGCCAGCAGCCCGGACGGCAACTACGAGCAGTACTTC,CASSPDGNYEQYF
NA,TRBV10-3,TRBJ2-2,few,TGTGCCATGAAGGGTGGCAGGGTGGAGGCCGGGGAGCTGTTTTTT,CAMKGGRVEAGELFF
NA,TRBV6-5,TRBJ1-6,NA,TGTGCCAGCAGACTTCGCCTGAATTCACCCCTCCACTTT,CASRLRLNSPLHF
NA,TRBV30,TRBJ2-5,NA,TGTGCCTTGACTTACGCGCAAGAGACCCAGTACTTC,CALTYAQETQYF